Described below is a single T cell receptor (beta chain) sequence and its context. Its matching antigen is unknown. V lost 0 bases, J lost 0 bases, and 3 bases lay in between. The CDR3 has 14 amino acids. Germline V gives CDR1 LGHNA, CDR2 YSLEER. The sample belongs to a study of cytomegalovirus exposure and HLA in healthy donors. Study outcomes and limitations: Earlier analysis looked at TCR beta V segments, and most were productive about 90% or about 30% of the time. Fewer N-insertions (relative to the roughly 610-donor mean) were reportedly seen in an Asian-associated ancestry cluster in a later analysis. The authors confirmed in vitro that a few CMV-associated chains were specific for CMV antigens.

The PCR made use of 60 Vbeta and 13 Jbeta primers. Some clones are missing from TCRdb's copy, which holds only in-frame ones; the method was immunoSEQ multiplex PCR. The sample has under 150,000 clones, roughly 80% seen once; the top ten hold 10% to 12%. Material: PBMCs. The J gene is TRBJ1-3, the V gene TRBV4-3; D not resolved. This receptor was identified in a male donor in good health and CMV-seropositive. CDR3 in amino acids: CASSQDFSGNTIYF. The CDR3, as DNA: TGCGCCAGCAGCCAAGACTTCTCTGGAAACACCATATATTTT.